Below are 17 T cell receptor beta chains sequenced from a single sample in a study of shared T cell receptors in the human thymus. Sequenced by immunoSEQ multiplex PCR; TCRdb stores in-frame clones only, minus some. Of approximately 400,000 clones listed, approximately 95% were seen once; the top ten hold approximately 0.02%. Sequenced: thymocytes. These TCRs come from a human donor.

The V call is TRBV18, the J call TRBJ2-7; the match to TRBD1 covers 7 bases. CDR3 length: 18 residues. V dropped 1 base and J dropped 3; count of bases not matched to a gene: 15. Germline values: CDR1 KGHSH, CDR2 LQKENI. The CDR3 region has the DNA TGTGCCAGCTCACCACACCTAGGGGGCAGGGCCCACCTCTACGAGCAGTACTTC. Translated: CASSPHLGGRAHLYEQYF.

This chain joins TRBV7-3 and TRBJ2-2; 9 bases line up with TRBD2. The germline V gene has CDR1 SGHTA and CDR2 FQGTGA. V gave up 1 base and J gave up 0 bases; unmatched junction bases: 6. The CDR3 runs 18 residues. The chain's CDR3 is CASSLNRAGGTNTGELFF. Written as DNA, the CDR3 is TGTGCCAGCAGCTTAAACCGAGCGGGAGGTACGAACACCGGGGAGCTGTTTTTT. Complete variable domain (other parts from reference TRBV7-3 and TRBJ2-2): GAGVSQTPSNKVTEKGKYVELRCDPISGHTALYWYRQSLGQGPEFLIYFQGTGAADDSGLPNDRFFAVRPEGSVSTLKIQRTERGDSAVYLCASSLNRAGGTNTGELFFGEGSRLTVL.

The CDR3 nucleotides read TGTGCCAGCAGTTTGTACGAGGATGAAAAACTGTTTTTT. Protein sequence: CASSLYEDEKLFF. The chain combines TRBV27 with TRBJ1-4; D call uncertain. The germline V and J ends were trimmed by 3 bases and 6 bases, with 8 bases remaining between them. This CDR3 is 13 amino acids long. The germline gives CDR1 MNHEY, CDR2 SMNVEV (reference sequence).

The rearrangement joins TRBV7-9 to TRBJ2-5; D not resolved. With 5 bases removed from V and 2 bases from J, the gap between germline ends came to 15 bases. The germline V gene encodes CDR1 SEHNR and CDR2 FQNEAQ (reference sequence). The CDR3 spans 15 residues. CDR3 DNA sequence: TGTGCCAGCAGCCGACCCCTCATCGAACAAGAGACCCAGTACTTC. It codes for CASSRPLIEQETQYF.

The V gene is TRBV13, the J gene TRBJ2-1; TRBD2 agrees at 13 bases. Germline-derived CDR1 and CDR2 are PRHDT and FYEKMQ (reference sequence). This CDR3 spans 17 amino acids. The trim removed 4 bases at V and 7 bases at J, leaving 10 bases unmatched. The CDR3: CASSSSGTSGTWNEQFF. CDR3 coding DNA: TGTGCCAGCAGCTCTTCCGGGACTAGCGGGACTTGGAATGAGCAGTTCTTC.

The rearrangement uses TRBV7-6 and TRBJ2-1, with a possible D match to TRBD2 (5 bases). Trimming removed 5 bases at V and 4 bases at J, with 12 bases between. There are 14 residues in the CDR3. Germline-derived CDR1 and CDR2 are SGHVS and FNYEAQ. The CDR3 sequence is CASSLKEEYNEQFF. As DNA, the CDR3 is TGTGCCAGCAGCCTCAAGGAGGAGTACAATGAGCAGTTCTTC.

V and J are TRBV19 and TRBJ1-5; weak D call: TRBD1 (6 bases). CDR1 LNHDA and CDR2 SQIVND come from the germline V gene (reference sequence). V lost 8 bases to trimming and J lost 6 bases, with 29 bases between them. The CDR3 extends over 18 amino acids. CDR3 nucleotides: TGTGCCAGTGATAGCCCAGAGGGTCAAGGGGGGGCGGGTCAGCCCCAGCATTTT. This translates into CASDSPEGQGGAGQPQHF.

This chain links TRBV19 with TRBJ2-1, with 9 bases matching TRBD2. The V gene end was trimmed by 6 bases and the J gene end by 3 bases; junction bases not matched to a gene: 6. Germline lookup yields CDR1 LNHDA and CDR2 SQIVND (reference sequence). CDR3 length: 15 amino acids. CDR3 in amino acids: CASRPGGRDYNEQFF. DNA for the CDR3: TGTGCCAGTAGGCCAGGCGGGAGGGACTACAATGAGCAGTTCTTC.

The J gene is TRBJ2-7, the V gene TRBV27; 9 bases align to TRBD1. The CDR3 totals 14 residues. CDR1 is MNHEY, CDR2 SMNVEV, per germline (reference sequence). V shed 5 bases, J shed 2 bases, and the junction held 4 bases outside the gene matches. This chain's CDR3 is CASSAGTGPYEQYF. CDR3 DNA sequence: TGTGCCAGCAGTGCCGGGACAGGGCCCTACGAGCAGTACTTC.

The chain couples TRBV28 to TRBJ2-2; TRBD1 matches 10 bases. This CDR3 spans 16 amino acids. The trim removed 8 bases at V and 8 bases at J, leaving 14 bases unmatched. CDR1 and CDR2 (germline): MDHEN, SYDVKM. This chain's CDR3 is CASQARTGGEIGELFF. CDR3 nucleotides: TGTGCCAGCCAGGCTCGGACAGGGGGTGAAATAGGGGAGCTGTTTTTT.

CDR3 amino acids: CASRGGGQMNTEAFF. The CDR3 bases are TGTGCCAGCAGGGGCGGGGGACAAATGAACACTGAAGCTTTCTTT. The V and J genes are TRBV28 and TRBJ1-1; D may be TRBD1 (6 bases). V was shortened by 6 bases and J by 0 bases, with 14 bases between the two germline ends. CDR3 length: 15 residues. The germline CDR1 and CDR2 sequences are MDHEN and SYDVKM.

The chain links TRBV10-3 to TRBJ1-3; D not certain. Trimming took off 8 bases at V and 4 bases at J, with 12 bases between the two ends. This CDR3 contains 13 residues. Germline V lookup: CDR1 ENHRY, CDR2 SYGVKD. CDR3 bases: TGTGCCATCGGGCCTACCCTCGGAAACACCATATATTTT. Its translation is CAIGPTLGNTIYF.

V gene TRBV30 combines with J gene TRBJ2-3, with D possibly TRBD1 on 5 matching bases. The CDR3 is made up of 15 amino acids. V dropped 3 bases and J dropped 6 bases, with 19 bases sitting between them. The germline V gene encodes CDR1 GTSNPN and CDR2 SVGIG (reference sequence). The CDR3, as DNA: TGTGCCTGGAGAGACCACAGGCGGCACAGGGATACGCAGTATTTT. This codes for CAWRDHRRHRDTQYF.

The chain links TRBV9 to TRBJ1-3, with 8 bases fitting TRBD1. V lost 4 bases and J lost 0; bases outside the gene matches: 6. Germline CDR1 and CDR2: SGDLS and YYNGEE. The CDR3 length is 16 residues. CDR3: CASSLTGASSGNTIYF. The CDR3 bases are TGTGCCAGCAGCTTGACAGGGGCCTCCTCTGGAAACACCATATATTTT.

This chain connects TRBV7-6 to TRBJ2-1; D possibly corresponds to TRBD2 (6 bases). CDR1 and CDR2 (germline): SGHVS, FNYEAQ. V lost 5 bases and J 5 bases, leaving 16 bases between the germline ends. The CDR3 consists of 15 residues. The CDR3 reads CASSLAGSGHNEQFF. The CDR3 nucleotides are TGTGCCAGCAGCCTGGCCGGGAGTGGTCACAATGAGCAGTTCTTC.

The V gene is TRBV7-9, the J gene TRBJ1-1, with TRBD1 as a possible D gene (6 bases). In germline, CDR1 is SEHNR, CDR2 FQNEAQ (reference sequence). Trimming pared 3 bases from V and 2 bases from J, leaving 16 bases between. CDR3 size: 16 residues. Here the CDR3 reads CASSFEEVGANTEAFF. The CDR3 nucleotides read TGTGCCAGCAGCTTCGAGGAGGTGGGGGCTAACACTGAAGCTTTCTTT.

The sample holds one count of this clone. The rearrangement joins TRBV6-5 to TRBJ2-7, with D perhaps TRBD2 (5 bases). V dropped 4 bases and J dropped 0 bases, with 10 bases sitting between them. CDR1 and CDR2 (germline): MNHEY, SVGAGI. There are 14 residues in the CDR3. The CDR3 loop is CASSSPGSSYEQYF. CDR3 coding DNA: TGTGCCAGCAGTTCCCCTGGGAGCTCCTACGAGCAGTACTTC.